The 15 T cell receptor beta chains presented below share a single source sample, sequenced in a study of human T cells and chemical hapten exposure. TCRdb fed the 5' RACE reads into MiXCR, producing one record per CDR3 protein. Altogether 65,000 to 95,000 distinct CDR3 sequences are present, roughly 8.4% being singletons, with the ten largest covering about 2.2%. Someone pulled total RNA out of unfractionated whole blood. Receptor source: a male donor in good health.

The CDR3, as DNA: TGTGCCAGCGGCGCCACAGGGAGTGCCGGGGAGCTGTTTTTT. Protein sequence: CASGATGSAGELFF. The chain uses TRBV2 and TRBJ2-2; perhaps TRBD1 as D (6 bases). The ends were cut back, 8 bases at V and 6 bases at J, with 16 bases in the middle. From germline, CDR1 is SNHLY and CDR2 FYNNEI. This CDR3 region has 14 residues.

This clonotype was counted between two and nine times. The chain uses TRBV4-2 and TRBJ1-1; D gene ambiguous. Germline-derived CDR1 and CDR2 are LGHNA and YNFKEQ. The CDR3 loop spans 13 amino acids. V was shortened by 0 bases and J by 3 bases, with 5 bases between the two germline ends. The CDR3 region has the DNA TGTGCCAGCAGCCAAGAGAGGGACACTGAAGCTTTCTTT. This translates into CASSQERDTEAFF.

The rearrangement joins TRBV19 to TRBJ2-2, with 8 bases matching TRBD1. V lost 11 bases to trimming and J lost 0 bases; unmatched junction nucleotides: 2. This CDR3 is built from 13 residues. Germline CDR1 reads LNHDA; CDR2 reads SQIVND (reference sequence). The CDR3, as DNA: TGTGCCGGACAGGGACCGAACACCGGGGAGCTGTTTTTT. This translates into CAGQGPNTGELFF.

This clonotype was counted between two and nine times. This chain links TRBV28 with TRBJ1-1; D unclear. The CDR3 extends over 12 amino acids. Trimming left V 5 bases short and J 11 bases short, with 15 bases between. Germline CDR1 is MDHEN and CDR2 is SYDVKM. The CDR3: CASSLPDNFAFF. For the CDR3, the DNA is TGTGCCAGCAGTCTTCCTGACAATTTCGCTTTCTTT.

The chain links TRBV3-1 to TRBJ1-1; D ambiguous. With 5 bases removed from V and 5 bases from J, the gap between germline ends came to 15 bases. Per the germline V gene, CDR1 is LGHDT and CDR2 is YNNKEL (reference sequence). The CDR3 consists of 14 residues. In nucleotides, the CDR3 is TGTGCCAGCAGCGGGAGCCCCTTCGGAACTGAAGCTTTCTTT. Its translation: CASSGSPFGTEAFF.

This clonotype turned up a few times. The chain uses TRBV18 and TRBJ1-5; 10 nucleotides agree with TRBD1. This CDR3 is built from 15 residues. CDR1 and CDR2 from the germline V gene are KGHSH and LQKENI. V gave up 2 bases and J gave up 7 bases; unmatched junction bases: 5. The DNA for the CDR3 is TGTGCCAGCTCACCAGAAGGACAGGGGGGACAGCCCCAGCATTTT. It encodes CASSPEGQGGQPQHF.

The chain recombines TRBV29-1 with TRBJ2-3, with D unresolved. Germline CDR1 and CDR2: SQVTM and ANQGSEA. The CDR3 loop spans 14 amino acids. V dropped 3 bases and J dropped 2 bases, with 12 bases sitting between them. In DNA form, the CDR3 reads TGCAGCGTTGAGGATAGAAAAGCCACAGATACGCAGTATTTT. Amino acid sequence: CSVEDRKATDTQYF.

This rearrangement joins TRBV14 to TRBJ2-7; D is possibly TRBD1 (5 bases). CDR3 length equals 15 residues. Germline V CDR1 and CDR2: SGHDN, FVKESK. With 0 bases removed from V and 1 base from J, the gap between germline ends came to 10 bases. This CDR3 is CASSQEAGHSYEQYF. CDR3 nucleotide sequence: TGTGCCAGCAGCCAAGAGGCAGGGCATTCCTACGAGCAGTACTTC. The full variable domain, with the rest looked up from reference TRBV14 and TRBJ2-7, is EAGVTQFPSHSVIEKGQTVTLRCDPISGHDNLYWYRRVMGKEIKFLLHFVKESKQDESGMPNNRFLAERTGGTYSTLKVQPAELEDSGVYFCASSQEAGHSYEQYFGPGTRLTVT.

This clonotype has only a few counts. This chain links TRBV29-1 with TRBJ2-2; perhaps TRBD1 as D (5 bases). This CDR3 comprises 15 residues. V was pared by 3 bases and J by 4 bases, with 15 bases between. The germline V gene encodes CDR1 SQVTM and CDR2 ANQGSEA. CDR3 coding DNA: TGCAGCGTTGAGATTCAGGACATAAGCACCGGGGAGCTGTTTTTT. Translated: CSVEIQDISTGELFF.

Many counts were recorded for this clonotype. The J gene is TRBJ2-3, the V gene TRBV20-1; TRBD2 matches 14 bases. The germline CDR1 and CDR2 sequences are DFQATT and SNEGSKA (reference sequence). V shed 5 bases, J shed 4 bases, and the junction held 14 bases outside the gene matches. The CDR3 runs to 18 residues. Here the CDR3 DNA reads TGCAGTGCTCGGCCGGGACTAGCGGGAGTATCAGGACCAGATACGCAGTATTTT. Its protein product is CSARPGLAGVSGPDTQYF.

The table lists this clonotype with a few counts. This chain connects TRBV10-3 to TRBJ1-2; D not certain. The CDR3 sequence is 14 residues long. Germline CDR1 is ENHRY and CDR2 is SYGVKD. Trimming took 2 bases from V and 9 from J, leaving 16 bases between them. CDR3 residues: CAISEGQATWSYTF. CDR3 sequence (DNA): TGTGCCATCAGTGAGGGCCAGGCCACTTGGAGCTACACCTTC.

This clonotype was seen only a few times. The chain uses TRBV5-1 and TRBJ2-3, with D unresolved. Trimming removed 1 base at V and 6 bases at J, with 15 bases between. CDR1 and CDR2 from the germline V gene are SGHRS and YFSETQ. The CDR3 loop spans 15 amino acids. CDR3 sequence reads: CASSLQDPTRDTQYF. As DNA, the CDR3 is TGCGCCAGCAGCTTGCAGGATCCTACCCGGGATACGCAGTATTTT.

This clonotype appeared many times. The chain couples TRBV9 to TRBJ2-3; D not certain. The germline gives CDR1 SGDLS, CDR2 YYNGEE. CDR3 length: 14 residues. Trimming took 5 bases from V and 1 from J, leaving 11 bases between them. Written as DNA, the CDR3 is TGTGCCAGCAGTCCAACTTTGGGCACAGATACGCAGTATTTT. Translating it yields CASSPTLGTDTQYF.

At least ten counts were recorded for this clonotype. The chain recombines TRBV6-2 or TRBV6-3 with TRBJ2-7, with TRBD1 as a possible D gene (6 bases). Germline V gene data show CDR1 as MNHEY and CDR2 as SVGEGT. CDR3 length: 14 amino acids. Trimming took 6 bases from V and 1 from J, leaving 13 bases between them. Here the CDR3 DNA reads TGTGCCAGCAGACCGCCTGGACAGTCCTACGAGCAGTACTTC. Amino acids: CASRPPGQSYEQYF.

This sequence joins TRBV7-2 and TRBJ1-4; no reliable D call. The CDR3 is made up of 15 amino acids. The V end lost 5 bases, the J end lost 4 bases, and 14 bases lay between the germline ends. Germline CDR1 is SGHTA and CDR2 is FQGNSA. The CDR3 DNA reads as TGTGCCAGCAGCATAAACGCAGGTTTTAATGAAAAACTGTTTTTT. Protein sequence: CASSINAGFNEKLFF.